This TCR beta chain was observed in a study of T-cell reconstitution after alpha-beta-depleted transplantation in children. Study conclusions and caveats: Reportedly, only several hundred clones from non-depleted graft cells drove alpha-beta T-cell counts at about two months. In some patients, recipient T cells and intrathymic progenitors surviving conditioning explained high day-60 diversity. It was newly produced T cells that mostly accounted for T-cell counts and diversity one year after transplant.

A word on this clonotype: Its antigen remains unidentified.

For TCRbeta, the library was prepared with unique molecular identifiers. TCRdb reprocessed the PCR reads with MiXCR, giving one entry per CDR3 protein. The profile shows approximately 30,000 distinct CDR3 sequences, about 6.7% of them singletons. V lost 5 bases and J 0 bases, leaving 11 bases between the germline ends. The CDR3 has 16 amino acids. Germline values: CDR1 SGHVS, CDR2 FQNEAQ. This receptor was taken from a child less than two years old who had a stem cell transplant for acute myeloid leukemia, so the T cells may come from the graft donor. The sequencing used peripheral blood, collected 60 days after TCRalphabeta/CD19-depleted stem cell transplant. V and J are TRBV7-8 and TRBJ2-6; D unresolved. The CDR3 spells CASSPTRISGANVLTF. The CDR3 nucleotides are TGTGCCAGCAGCCCAACAAGGATCTCTGGGGCCAACGTCCTGACTTTC.